The next 14 T cell receptor beta chains were all read from a single sample in a study of control samples from healthy donors and cancer patients. Generated by immunoSEQ multiplex PCR, the TCRdb table keeps only in-frame clones and is missing some. The table shows around 200,000 clones, with 90% to 95% occurring only once. The sample comprised blood. These receptor sequences come from a woman younger than 45 in good health.

In regard to this clone: Other DNA sequences in the same sample also yield this CDR3. The rearrangement links TRBV28 to TRBJ1-5; no firm D call. Germline-derived CDR1 and CDR2 are MDHEN and SYDVKM. Trimming cost V 3 bases and J 2 bases, with 8 bases left between them. The CDR3 sequence is 14 residues long. CDR3 sequence (DNA): TGTGCCAGCAGTTTGGGAGGAGGCAATCAGCCCCAGCATTTT. This sequence encodes CASSLGGGNQPQHF.

The chain has TRBV19 and TRBJ1-2; D might be TRBD1 (5 bases). This CDR3 spans 12 amino acids. CDR1 LNHDA and CDR2 SQIVND come from the germline V gene (reference sequence). Trimming removed 5 bases from V and 10 bases from J, with 14 bases in between. In DNA, the CDR3 is TGTGCCAGTAGTGACAGACCCCTCCACTACACCTTC. Translation: CASSDRPLHYTF.

About this clone: Other DNA sequences in this specimen translate into the identical CDR3. This sequence joins TRBV7-2 and TRBJ2-1; the D is unclear. Germline-derived CDR1 and CDR2 are SGHTA and FQGNSA. The V end lost 3 bases, the J end lost 4 bases, and 4 bases lay between the germline ends. CDR3 size: 12 residues. CDR3 sequence: CASSFRYNEQFF. DNA of the CDR3: TGTGCCAGCAGCTTCCGGTACAATGAGCAGTTCTTC.

The rearrangement joins TRBV4-1 to TRBJ1-5, with 11 bases lining up with TRBD1. Germline CDR1 reads MGHRA; CDR2 reads YSYEKL. The CDR3 is 15 residues long. V dropped 0 bases and J dropped 7; count of bases not matched to a gene: 2. The CDR3 coding sequence is TGCGCCAGCAGCCAAGATGGGACAGGGGGACAGCCCCAGCATTTT. This codes for CASSQDGTGGQPQHF.

The V and J genes are TRBV11-3 and TRBJ2-5; TRBD1 agrees at 7 bases. Per germline, CDR1 SGHNT and CDR2 YENEEA. The CDR3 consists of 13 residues. Germline trimming cut 1 base from V and 5 bases from J; bases unmatched to any gene: 1. The CDR3 nucleotides are TGTGCCAGCAGCTTAGCACAGGGGGAGACCCAGTACTTC. Protein product: CASSLAQGETQYF.

The chain combines TRBV7-9 with TRBJ2-7, with TRBD1 identical over 11 bases. The CDR3 loop spans 15 amino acids. Germline assignment: CDR1 SEHNR and CDR2 FQNEAQ (reference sequence). The V segment lost 6 bases and the J segment 2 bases; nucleotides outside the gene matches: 6. The CDR3 sequence: CASSWDRGTPYEQYF. The DNA of the CDR3 is TGTGCCAGCAGTTGGGACAGGGGGACTCCCTACGAGCAGTACTTC.

The V gene is TRBV2, the J gene TRBJ2-7, with 10 nucleotides matching TRBD2. This CDR3 spans 15 amino acids. Germline assignment: CDR1 SNHLY and CDR2 FYNNEI. The junction had 7 bases not matched to a gene; V was cut back by 3 bases and J by 5 bases. This CDR3 reads CASSDPSGGAHEQYF. The CDR3 region has the DNA TGTGCCAGCAGTGACCCCAGCGGGGGGGCCCACGAGCAGTACTTC. Based on the CDR3 plus reference TRBV2 and TRBJ2-7, the full variable domain is EPEVTQTPSHQVTQMGQEVILRCVPISNHLYFYWYRQILGQKVEFLVSFYNNEISEKSEIFDDQFSVERPDGSNFTLKIRSTKLEDSAMYFCASSDPSGGAHEQYFGPGTRLTVT.

The V and J genes are TRBV5-8 and TRBJ2-6; possible D gene TRBD2, 6 bases. Per the germline V gene, CDR1 is SGHTS and CDR2 is YDEGEE. This CDR3 comprises 16 residues. Trimming shortened V by 0 bases and J by 0 bases, and 7 bases separated the two germline ends. The CDR3 DNA follows: TGTGCCAGCAGCTTGGCCGGGAGCTCTGGGGCCAACGTCCTGACTTTC. Amino acids: CASSLAGSSGANVLTF.

This clone has just one count. This sequence joins TRBV30 and TRBJ1-2; 7 positions match TRBD1. Per germline, CDR1 GTSNPN and CDR2 SVGIG (reference sequence). The CDR3 contains 14 residues. The V gene end was trimmed by 3 bases and the J gene end by 3 bases; junction bases not matched to a gene: 7. The CDR3 is CAWRGDSPYYGYTF. CDR3 nucleotide sequence: TGTGCCTGGAGGGGGGACAGTCCCTACTATGGCTACACCTTC.

The chain combines TRBV7-9 with TRBJ2-5; TRBD2 matches at 10 bases. The V and J ends lost 7 bases and 4 bases, in that order; junction bases with no gene match: 9. Germline CDR1 SEHNR, CDR2 FQNEAQ (reference sequence). The CDR3 is 15 residues long. The CDR3 sequence is CASTLAGWRGETQYF. CDR3 nucleotide sequence: TGTGCCAGCACACTAGCGGGGTGGAGAGGAGAGACCCAGTACTTC.

The chain carries TRBV11-2 and TRBJ2-4; TRBD1 matches at 10 bases. The V gene end was trimmed by 1 base and the J gene end by 1 base; junction bases not matched to a gene: 1. The CDR3 has 16 residues. Germline-derived CDR1 and CDR2 are SGHAT and FQNNGV. The CDR3 DNA reads TGTGCCAGCAGCTTAGGGGGACAGGGGGCCAAAAACATTCAGTACTTC. Translated, it gives CASSLGGQGAKNIQYF.

This chain links TRBV4-2 with TRBJ2-5; 7 bases agree with TRBD2. After removal of 0 bases from V and 2 bases from J, the junction contained 6 bases not matched to a gene. Germline lookup yields CDR1 LGHNA and CDR2 YNFKEQ. The CDR3 covers 16 residues. In nucleotides, the CDR3 is TGTGCCAGCAGCCAAGATTACGGAGCGGGGCAAGAGACCCAGTACTTC. Amino acid sequence: CASSQDYGAGQETQYF.

CDR3 protein: CASSLVPTAEAFF. In nucleotides, the CDR3 is TGTGCCAGCAGCTTAGTCCCGACAGCTGAAGCTTTCTTT. V gene TRBV7-9 combines with J gene TRBJ1-1; D may be TRBD1 (5 bases). The V gene lost 1 base and the J gene lost 6 bases, with 9 bases spanning the gap. Germline V gives CDR1 SEHNR, CDR2 FQNEAQ (reference sequence). The length of the CDR3 is 13 residues.

The rearrangement joins TRBV29-1 to TRBJ2-1, with D maybe TRBD2 (5 bases). The V gene lost 4 bases and the J gene lost 1 base, with 11 bases spanning the gap. The CDR3 has 14 residues. The germline gives CDR1 SQVTM, CDR2 ANQGSEA. The DNA of the CDR3 is TGCAGCGTTGTGAGGGTGGGGTCCTACAATGAGCAGTTCTTC. Protein product: CSVVRVGSYNEQFF.